These 9 T cell receptor beta chains were all obtained from the same sample, sequenced in a study of graft-versus-host responses after intestinal transplantation. Libraries were prepared by immunoSEQ multiplex PCR; TCRdb keeps only in-frame clonotypes and omits some of them. The data contain approximately 85,000 clones, around 93% of them singletons. Antigens for these TCRs are unknown. The source material was unstimulated CD8+ T cells sorted from spleen or lymph node cells, sampled before transplant. These TCRs come from a human donor who was the organ donor for an intestinal transplant.

The chain recombines TRBV9 with TRBJ1-1; the D gene is possibly TRBD1 (6 bases). The V gene lost 4 bases and the J gene lost 1 base, with 11 bases spanning the gap. Germline-derived CDR1 and CDR2 are SGDLS and YYNGEE. This CDR3 comprises 14 residues. In DNA form, the CDR3 reads TGTGCCAGCAGCCCGGGACACTCGAACACTGAAGCTTTCTTT. Protein sequence: CASSPGHSNTEAFF.

The rearrangement links TRBV27 to TRBJ1-2; D is undetermined. V lost 5 bases and J lost 11, with 21 bases in between. This CDR3 is built from 14 residues. Germline lookup yields CDR1 MNHEY and CDR2 SMNVEV (reference sequence). The CDR3 DNA reads TGTGCCAGCAGTCCTGGGAGTTATGCGGGAAGGTACACCTTC. Its translation is CASSPGSYAGRYTF.

The V and J genes are TRBV4-3 and TRBJ2-1; possible D gene TRBD2, 7 bases. CDR1 is LGHNA, CDR2 YSLEER, per germline. The CDR3 has 21 residues. V was pared by 1 base and J by 3 bases, with 28 bases between. The CDR3 loop is CASSQGGPTSWGGYFYNEQFF. The CDR3 coding sequence is TGCGCCAGCAGCCAAGGGGGGCCGACTAGCTGGGGGGGTTATTTCTACAATGAGCAGTTCTTC.

This clone was counted a single time. V and J are TRBV14 and TRBJ2-7, with 9 bases that match TRBD2. CDR3 size: 14 residues. J lost 3 bases, V lost 4 bases, and 4 bases had no gene match. CDR1 and CDR2 (germline): SGHDN, FVKESK. The DNA for the CDR3 is TGTGCCAGCAGCCCCCCTAGCGGGATCTACGAGCAGTACTTC. This encodes CASSPPSGIYEQYF.

The chain links TRBV30 to TRBJ2-3; 9 nucleotides agree with TRBD2. J lost 5 bases, V lost 0 bases, and 12 bases had no gene match. Germline values: CDR1 GTSNPN, CDR2 SVGIG (reference sequence). This CDR3 is built from 17 residues. CDR3 loop: CAWSVGGFGGGVDTQYF. Written as DNA, the CDR3 is TGTGCCTGGAGTGTAGGCGGGTTTGGCGGGGGGGTAGATACGCAGTATTTT.

The gene calls are TRBV27 and TRBJ2-2, with a possible D match to TRBD1 (5 bases). The ends were cut back, 1 base at V and 4 bases at J, with 13 bases in the middle. Germline CDR1 is MNHEY and CDR2 is SMNVEV (reference sequence). The CDR3 is made up of 16 amino acids. The CDR3 protein is CASSLYARVATGELFF. The CDR3, as DNA: TGTGCCAGCAGTTTATACGCCAGGGTGGCCACCGGGGAGCTGTTTTTT.

J is TRBJ2-5 and V is TRBV6-6; perhaps TRBD2 as D (6 bases). The last part of the DNA fits TRBJ2-7 better; the J call may be wrong. The CDR3 has 13 residues. Germline CDR1 reads MNHNY; CDR2 reads SVGAGI (reference sequence). CDR3 loop: CASRAGPTYEQYF. The CDR3 DNA reads as TGTGCCAGCAGGGCGGGACCGACCTACGAGCAGTACTTC.

A remark on this clone: Other DNA sequences in this specimen translate into the identical CDR3. This chain uses TRBV27 with TRBJ2-7; D remains unclear. The CDR3 consists of 13 residues. V dropped 0 bases and J dropped 3 bases, with 6 bases sitting between them. Germline-derived CDR1 and CDR2 are MNHEY and SMNVEV (reference sequence). The CDR3 spells CASSLSGGYEQYF. Here the CDR3 DNA reads TGTGCCAGCAGTTTATCCGGCGGCTACGAGCAGTACTTC.

V is TRBV5-1 and J is TRBJ1-1, with 9 nucleotides matching TRBD1. Trimming at V came to 6 bases and at J to 6 bases, leaving 3 bases not matched to a gene. Germline CDR1 reads SGHRS; CDR2 reads YFSETQ. The CDR3 contains 12 residues. The CDR3 loop reads CASNTGGAEAFF. In DNA form, the CDR3 reads TGCGCCAGCAATACAGGGGGCGCTGAAGCTTTCTTT. The full variable domain, in which reference TRBV5-1 and TRBJ1-1 provide the parts outside the CDR3, is KAGVTQTPRYLIKTRGQQVTLSCSPISGHRSVSWYQQTPGQGLQFLFEYFSETQRNKGNFPGRFSGRQFSNSRSEMNVSTLELGDSALYLCASNTGGAEAFFGQGTRLTVV.